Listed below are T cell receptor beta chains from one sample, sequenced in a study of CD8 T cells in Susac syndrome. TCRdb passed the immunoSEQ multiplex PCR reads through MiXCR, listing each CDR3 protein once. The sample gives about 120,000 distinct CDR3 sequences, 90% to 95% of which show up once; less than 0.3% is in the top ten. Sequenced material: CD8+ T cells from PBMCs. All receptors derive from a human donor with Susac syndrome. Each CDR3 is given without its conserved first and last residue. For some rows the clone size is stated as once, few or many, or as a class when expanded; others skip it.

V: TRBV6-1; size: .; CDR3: ASSPRVAGGPGNTGELF
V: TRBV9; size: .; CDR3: ASSVVAMGETQY
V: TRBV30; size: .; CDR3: AWSVAPEQY
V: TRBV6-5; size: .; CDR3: ASSFGARQGAQDTQY
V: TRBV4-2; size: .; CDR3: ASSQEVAGEDTEAF
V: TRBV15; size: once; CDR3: ATSIRLGYTEAF
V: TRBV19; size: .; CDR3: ASSLRTSGHEQF
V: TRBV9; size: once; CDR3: ASSGGSTQETQY
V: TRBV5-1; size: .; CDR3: ASSLATGGYTEAF
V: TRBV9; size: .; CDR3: ASSEGTSGAQRETQY
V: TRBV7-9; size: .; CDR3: ASSDRGTGELF
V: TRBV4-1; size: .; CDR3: ASSQETLSYNEQF
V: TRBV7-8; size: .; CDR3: ASSLDGVYRTEAF
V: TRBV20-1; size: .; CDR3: SARGSPGHGKNTEAF
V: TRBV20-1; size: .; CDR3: SARRTGDSGANVLT
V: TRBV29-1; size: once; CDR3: SVPGTEGPYEQY
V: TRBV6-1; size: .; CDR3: ASSGDRESSPLH
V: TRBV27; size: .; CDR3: ASSAGPGQGVGYT
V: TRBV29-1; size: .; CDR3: SVHLSGTPSNEQF
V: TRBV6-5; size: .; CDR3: ASRDLNYGYT
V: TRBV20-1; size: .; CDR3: SARQGGTEAF
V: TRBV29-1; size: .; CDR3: SVGSLYEQY
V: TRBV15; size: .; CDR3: ATKGQGNEQF
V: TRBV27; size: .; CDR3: ASSLRDRERPSPLH
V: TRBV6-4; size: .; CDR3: ASSEGTGGADTQY
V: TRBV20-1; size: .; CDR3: SALPQRGQETQY
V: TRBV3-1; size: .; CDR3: ASSQGRGGLTDTQY
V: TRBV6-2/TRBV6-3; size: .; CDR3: ASRGGRMNTEAF
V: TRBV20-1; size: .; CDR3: SATDSLREQY
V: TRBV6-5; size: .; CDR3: ASSPAVRDTQY
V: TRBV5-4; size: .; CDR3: ASRGTGSNEQF
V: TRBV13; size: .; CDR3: ASSLGDTLPKNIQY
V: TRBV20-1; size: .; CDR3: SSGGPGNTIY
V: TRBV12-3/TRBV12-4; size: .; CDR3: ASSSGLPYNEQF
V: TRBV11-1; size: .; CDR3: ASSLAIGGPFYEQY
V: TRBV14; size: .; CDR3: ASSQDPGQGDNEQF